These 17 T cell receptor beta chains originate from one sample sequenced in a study of beta chain features in type 1 diabetes. Study-wide results and limits: Shorter TCRB CDR3s, moderately but significantly so, marked every one of the four CD4+ subsets in Type 1 diabetes patients.

Of the isolated RNA, all was reverse transcribed, and so the sequenced material was expressed TCRB transcripts. Sequenced by immunoSEQ multiplex PCR; TCRdb stores in-frame clones only, minus some. The top ten clones hold roughly 0.015% of a sample with 300,000 to 350,000 clones, about 13% of them seen once. These receptors are not linked to any known antigen. Sequencing used naive CD4+ T cells from blood. The receptors come from a woman between 18 and 30 years old with type 1 diabetes.

This clone has just a few counts. CDR3 sequence reads: CSVVGASNQPQHF. The CDR3 coding sequence is TGCAGCGTTGTGGGGGCTAGCAATCAGCCCCAGCATTTT. V is TRBV29-1 and J is TRBJ1-5, with D possibly matching TRBD1 (6 bases). The V gene's germline CDR1 is SQVTM and CDR2 ANQGSEA. Trimming cost V 4 bases and J 0 bases, with 7 bases left between them. CDR3 length: 13 residues.

In this sample, this clone turned up a few times. V usage is TRBV7-2 and J usage is TRBJ2-7; 9 bases align to TRBD2. The length of the CDR3 is 16 residues. The germline gives CDR1 SGHTA, CDR2 FQGNSA. Trimming took 4 bases from V and 0 from J; bases not matched to a gene: 7. CDR3 protein: CASSYRLAGHSYEQYF. CDR3 nucleotides: TGTGCCAGCAGCTACCGGCTAGCGGGACACTCCTACGAGCAGTACTTC.

This rearrangement joins TRBV14 to TRBJ2-7; 8 positions match TRBD1. Germline trimming cut 6 bases from V and 3 bases from J; bases unmatched to any gene: 7. The CDR3 covers 14 residues. The germline V gene encodes CDR1 SGHDN and CDR2 FVKESK. CDR3 sequence reads: CASSPDRAYYEQYF. CDR3 in DNA: TGTGCCAGCAGTCCGGACAGGGCGTACTACGAGCAGTACTTC.

V usage is TRBV5-4 and J usage is TRBJ2-1; D possibly corresponds to TRBD2 (5 bases). This CDR3 is built from 14 residues. Trimming removed 0 bases at V and 3 bases at J, with 7 bases between. Germline CDR1 SGHNT, CDR2 YYREEE (reference sequence). As DNA, the CDR3 is TGTGCCAGCAGCTTGGGAGGGTTCTACAATGAGCAGTTCTTC. This codes for CASSLGGFYNEQFF.

The chain carries TRBV6-6 and TRBJ1-4; possibly TRBD1 for D (5 bases). CDR1 is MNHNY and CDR2 is SVGAGI in the germline V gene (reference sequence). V gave up 5 bases and J gave up 0 bases, with 13 bases separating them. The CDR3 is 16 amino acids. CDR3 DNA sequence: TGTGCCAGCAGTAAGCTTCAGGGTTCAACTAATGAAAAACTGTTTTTT. It translates to CASSKLQGSTNEKLFF.

The table lists this clone with a few counts. V usage is TRBV7-2 and J usage is TRBJ2-2; a possible D gene is TRBD2 (6 bases). The CDR3 is 14 residues long. Germline V gene data show CDR1 as SGHTA and CDR2 as FQGNSA. V gave up 2 bases and J gave up 6 bases, with 10 bases separating them. The DNA for the CDR3 is TGTGCCAGCAGCTTACGGGAGCTGGCCGGGGAGCTGTTTTTT. Amino acids: CASSLRELAGELFF. The full variable domain, completed using reference TRBV7-2 and TRBJ2-2, is GAGVSQSPSNKVTEKGKDVELRCDPISGHTALYWYRQSLGQGLEFLIYFQGNSAPDKSGLPSDRFSAERTGGSVSTLTIQRTQQEDSAVYLCASSLRELAGELFFGEGSRLTVL.

This clone has a handful of counts. The chain carries TRBV7-9 and TRBJ2-1, with D possibly being TRBD1 (6 bases). V was pared by 0 bases and J by 1 base, with 10 bases between. Germline CDR1 SEHNR, CDR2 FQNEAQ (reference sequence). The CDR3 covers 16 residues. The CDR3 region is CASSLARGQSYNEQFF. The DNA of the CDR3 is TGTGCCAGCAGCTTAGCCAGGGGCCAGTCCTACAATGAGCAGTTCTTC.

This clone has only a few counts. The CDR3 region is CASSEDRGRETQYF. In DNA form, the CDR3 reads TGTGCCAGCAGCGAGGACAGGGGGCGAGAGACCCAGTACTTC. V and J are TRBV9 and TRBJ2-5; 11 nucleotides agree with TRBD1. With 3 bases clipped from V and 4 bases from J, the junction kept 2 bases outside the gene matches. Per germline, CDR1 SGDLS and CDR2 YYNGEE. The CDR3 runs 14 residues.

This clone was observed a few times. The chain couples TRBV9 to TRBJ1-1; D might be TRBD1 (5 bases). The germline V gene encodes CDR1 SGDLS and CDR2 YYNGEE. V was shortened by 3 bases and J by 2 bases, with 14 bases between the two germline ends. The CDR3 loop spans 15 amino acids. The CDR3 reads CASSGNDRFNTEAFF. The CDR3 DNA sequence: TGTGCCAGCAGCGGAAACGACAGATTTAACACTGAAGCTTTCTTT.

This clone is a singleton in its sample. CDR3 protein: CASSPGRVNEQYV. The DNA for the CDR3 is TGTGCCAGCTCACCCGGGAGGGTGAACGAGCAGTACGTC. The gene calls are TRBV18 and TRBJ2-7, with 8 bases matching TRBD2. Trimming removed 3 bases from V and 5 bases from J; junction bases left unmatched: 3. CDR1 and CDR2 (germline): KGHSH, LQKENI. This CDR3 region has 13 residues.

The rearrangement uses TRBV5-1 and TRBJ2-3; TRBD2 matches at 9 bases. Germline lookup yields CDR1 SGHRS and CDR2 YFSETQ. Losses at the gene ends were 4 bases for V and 2 bases for J; bases not matched to a gene: 5. This CDR3 has 15 residues. CDR3 in amino acids: CASSPRLADTDTQYF. The CDR3 coding sequence is TGCGCCAGCAGCCCTCGACTAGCGGACACAGATACGCAGTATTTT.

This clone has only a few counts. This chain connects TRBV28 to TRBJ2-7; unclear D gene. Per the germline V gene, CDR1 is MDHEN and CDR2 is SYDVKM. V lost 4 bases, J lost 0 bases, and 13 bases lay in between. There are 15 residues in the CDR3. The DNA of the CDR3 is TGTGCCAGCAGTTCTATCGGTATCGCCTCCTACGAGCAGTACTTC. This codes for CASSSIGIASYEQYF.

The chain recombines TRBV19 with TRBJ2-6; D uncertain. V was cut by 5 bases and J by 0 bases, with 8 bases left in between. The CDR3 has 15 residues. Germline CDR1 reads LNHDA; CDR2 reads SQIVND (reference sequence). The CDR3: CASSPRSSGANVLTF. The CDR3 coding sequence is TGTGCCAGTAGTCCCCGTAGCTCTGGGGCCAACGTCCTGACTTTC.

This clone was counted between two and nine times. The chain has TRBV5-4 and TRBJ1-5; 7 nucleotides align to TRBD1. CDR3 length: 16 residues. Germline loops: CDR1 SGHNT, CDR2 YYREEE (reference sequence). With 2 bases clipped from V and 2 bases from J, the junction kept 7 bases outside the gene matches. This CDR3 is CASSLPWTGCNQPQHF. The CDR3 DNA reads TGTGCCAGCAGCTTACCCTGGACAGGTTGCAATCAGCCCCAGCATTTT.

A few counts support this clone. The genes are TRBV6-5 and TRBJ2-7; 7 nucleotides align to TRBD1. Germline CDR1 reads MNHEY; CDR2 reads SVGAGI. V lost 5 bases to trimming and J lost 9 bases; unmatched junction nucleotides: 13. The CDR3 has 14 residues. The CDR3 is CASSPGDRAPWQYF. The CDR3 coding sequence is TGTGCCAGCAGTCCGGGTGACAGGGCACCCTGGCAGTACTTC.

The sample holds a few counts of this clone. The chain has TRBV7-9 and TRBJ1-4; 7 positions agree with TRBD1. From germline, CDR1 is SEHNR and CDR2 FQNEAQ (reference sequence). V shed 4 bases, J shed 10 bases, and the junction held 3 bases outside the gene matches. The CDR3 covers 12 residues. The CDR3 loop is CASSSSGGKLFF. CDR3 coding DNA: TGTGCCAGCAGCTCATCAGGGGGAAAACTGTTTTTT.

There are a few counts of this clone. The chain employs TRBV27 and TRBJ2-4; possibly TRBD1 for D (6 bases). The CDR3 runs to 12 residues. Germline CDR1 reads MNHEY; CDR2 reads SMNVEV (reference sequence). V was shortened by 6 bases and J by 6 bases, with 9 bases between the two germline ends. This CDR3 is CASRVDRNIQYF. CDR3 sequence (DNA): TGTGCCAGCAGGGTGGACAGAAACATTCAGTACTTC.